This T cell receptor beta chain was recovered during a study of T cell repertoires in cytomegalovirus infection. Looking at the study overall: Recently identified HLA-C-restricted CMV epitopes were used, and well-studied HLA-B-restricted CMV epitopes were used as well. Public TCR beta signature analysis indicated the presence of both CMV infection and matching HLA type. General study results and limits: HLA-C-restricted, CMV-specific TCR beta clonotypes were dominant ex vivo. Adding up the frequency of public TCR beta families identified people who carried CMV plus the relevant HLA.

This clonotype was detected only a few times. Antigen unknown. The CDR3 totals 16 residues. Unmatched junction bases numbered 12, after V lost 3 bases and J lost 5 bases. Germline-derived CDR1 and CDR2 are LNHDA and SQIVND (reference sequence). In TCRdb, the reads were re-called with MiXCR into one record per CDR3 protein. The sample lists just under 500,000 distinct CDR3 sequences, around a third occurring once. The sequencing here drew on cultured PBMCs, taken from culture after CMV antigen stimulation. The V and J genes are TRBV19 and TRBJ2-5, with 7 bases fitting TRBD2. The TCR comes from a human donor in good health (CMV status not recorded). Some clones in this sample may be carry-over from other donors' samples. The CDR3 reads CASSITGTGGSETQYF. The CDR3 DNA follows: TGTGCCAGTAGTATTACTGGGACGGGAGGTTCTGAGACCCAGTACTTC.